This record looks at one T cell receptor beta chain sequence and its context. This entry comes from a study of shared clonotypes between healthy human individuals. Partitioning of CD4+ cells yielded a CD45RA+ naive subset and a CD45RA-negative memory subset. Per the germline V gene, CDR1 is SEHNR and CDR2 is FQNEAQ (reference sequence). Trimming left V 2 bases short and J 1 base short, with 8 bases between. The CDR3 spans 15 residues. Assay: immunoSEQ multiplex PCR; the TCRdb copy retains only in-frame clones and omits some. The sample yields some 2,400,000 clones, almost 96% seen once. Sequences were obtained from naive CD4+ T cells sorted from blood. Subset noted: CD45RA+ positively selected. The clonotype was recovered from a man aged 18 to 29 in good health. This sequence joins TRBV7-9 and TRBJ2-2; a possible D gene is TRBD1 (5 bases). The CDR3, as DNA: TGTGCCAGCAGCTTAAGGGGCCAGAACACCGGGGAGCTGTTTTTT. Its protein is CASSLRGQNTGELFF.